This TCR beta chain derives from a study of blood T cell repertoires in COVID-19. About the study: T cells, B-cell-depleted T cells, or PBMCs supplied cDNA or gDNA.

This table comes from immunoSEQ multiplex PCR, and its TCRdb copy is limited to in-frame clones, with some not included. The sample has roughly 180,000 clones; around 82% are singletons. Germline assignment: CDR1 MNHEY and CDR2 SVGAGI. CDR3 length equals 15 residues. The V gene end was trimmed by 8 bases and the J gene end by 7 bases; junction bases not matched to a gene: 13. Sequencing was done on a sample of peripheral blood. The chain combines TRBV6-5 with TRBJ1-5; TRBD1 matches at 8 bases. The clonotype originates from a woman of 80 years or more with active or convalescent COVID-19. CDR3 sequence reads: CASGFPGQAGQPQHF. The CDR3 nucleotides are TGTGCCAGCGGGTTCCCGGGACAGGCGGGCCAGCCCCAGCATTTT.